The rows below give T cell receptor beta chains drawn from one sample of a study of control samples from healthy donors and cancer patients. The data were produced by immunoSEQ multiplex PCR, yet TCRdb's version contains in-frame clones alone and is incomplete. The sample lists roughly 130,000 clones, 90% occurring once. The sequenced material came from blood. The receptors here all came from a man younger than 30 in good health. Both conserved end residues are part of each CDR3.

TRBV4-1,TRBJ2-1,CASSQDGTGGDEQFF
TRBV15,TRBJ1-3,CATSGPQIKLGNTIYF
TRBV27,TRBJ1-2,CASGGQGRHYGYTF
TRBV30,TRBJ2-2,CAWSVYGELFF
TRBV27,TRBJ2-2,CASSRGVNTGELFF
TRBV14,TRBJ1-4,CASSQLQGTNEKLFF
TRBV19,TRBJ1-3,CASSPRRSSGNTIYF
TRBV15,TRBJ2-1,CATSSLMDSGSDEQFF
TRBV7-6,TRBJ2-1,CASSLLASGGNEQFF
TRBV6-5,TRBJ1-1,CARDRENTEAFF
TRBV24-1,TRBJ2-1,CATSDQGAHSYNEQFF
TRBV19,TRBJ2-3,CASSIASGGGTDTQYF
TRBV4-1,TRBJ1-1,CASSQELGMNTEAFF
TRBV6-5,TRBJ1-2,CASSYSTRDYGYTF
TRBV30,TRBJ2-5,CAWSTGGWETQYF
TRBV28,TRBJ2-5,CASSLSWPQETQYF
TRBV19,TRBJ2-2,CASSLARGVTGELFF
TRBV13,TRBJ1-2,CASSTGDGYGYTF
TRBV24-1,TRBJ1-1,CATSTGGLNTEAFF
TRBV11-3,TRBJ2-1,CASSLGTGGFSSYNEQFF
TRBV9,TRBJ2-1,CASSVTGTEGNEQFF
TRBV5-1,TRBJ1-5,CASSLGQNQPQHF
TRBV29-1,TRBJ1-3,CSVVSVSSGNTIYF
TRBV2,TRBJ1-5,CASRTGVKSNQPQHF
TRBV3-1/TRBV3-2,TRBJ1-2,CASSLGWQGANGYTF
TRBV7-8,TRBJ1-1,CASSTYVTGDTEAFF
TRBV28,TRBJ1-5,CASSPPQGGAQPQHF
TRBV27,TRBJ2-2,CATSFGQAQNTGELFF
TRBV19,TRBJ1-1,CASSIGSEAFF
TRBV5-1,TRBJ2-7,CASSNSGGAYEQYF
TRBV7-2,TRBJ1-5,CASSLINQPQHF
TRBV27,TRBJ1-2,CASSRTKANYGYTF
TRBV5-1,TRBJ1-6,CASSFGTGGINSPLHF
TRBV12-3/TRBV12-4,TRBJ2-1,CASRDRGDNEQFF
TRBV6-1,TRBJ1-1,CASSASQVRIGDTEAFF
TRBV14,TRBJ2-3,CASSQDLGRGATSTDTQYF
TRBV6-5,TRBJ1-1,CASSYSTGNTEAFF
TRBV19,TRBJ1-1,CASSPYTGTLNTEAFF
TRBV2,TRBJ2-2,CASSETDTGELFF
TRBV27,TRBJ2-2,CASSLTSPGELFF
TRBV7-2,TRBJ2-5,CASSLGGAQETQYF
TRBV9,TRBJ1-1,CASSVGGVEEPEAFF
TRBV11-3,TRBJ2-1,CASSLDSISAEQFF
TRBV7-6,TRBJ1-1,CASSNTPRRNTEAFF
TRBV7-8,TRBJ2-5,CASSLGRGETQYF
TRBV5-1,TRBJ2-2,CASSLTSGNTGELFF
TRBV7-9,TRBJ2-1,CASSLAGWDEQFF